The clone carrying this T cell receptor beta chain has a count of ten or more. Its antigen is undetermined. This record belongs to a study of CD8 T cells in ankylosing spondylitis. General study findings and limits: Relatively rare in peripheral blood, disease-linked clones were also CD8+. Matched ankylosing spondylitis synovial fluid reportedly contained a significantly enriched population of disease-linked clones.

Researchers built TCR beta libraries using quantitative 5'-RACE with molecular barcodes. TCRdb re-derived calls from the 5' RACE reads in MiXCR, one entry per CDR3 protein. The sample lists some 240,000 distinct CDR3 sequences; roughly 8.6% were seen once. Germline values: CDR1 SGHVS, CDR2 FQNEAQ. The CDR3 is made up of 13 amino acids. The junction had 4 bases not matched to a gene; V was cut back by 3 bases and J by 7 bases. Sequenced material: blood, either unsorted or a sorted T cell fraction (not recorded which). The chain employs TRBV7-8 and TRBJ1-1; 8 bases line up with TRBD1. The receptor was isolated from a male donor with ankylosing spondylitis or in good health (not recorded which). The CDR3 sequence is CASSLGQALEAFF. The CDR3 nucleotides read TGTGCCAGCAGCTTGGGACAGGCCCTTGAAGCTTTCTTT. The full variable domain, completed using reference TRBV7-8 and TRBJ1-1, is GAGVSQSPRYKVAKRGQDVALRCDPISGHVSLFWYQQALGQGPEFLTYFQNEAQLDKSGLPSDRFFAERPEGSVSTLKIQRTQQEDSAVYLCASSLGQALEAFFGQGTRLTVV.